These 5 T cell receptor beta chains originate from one sample sequenced in a study of T cells and copy number aberrations in small-cell lung cancer. Repertoires were generated with immunoSEQ multiplex PCR, while TCRdb's copy carries only in-frame clones and drops some. The table has roughly 3,000 clones, over 75% seen once. Sequencing was performed on normal tissue next to the tumor. The receptors were sampled from a man between 60 and 75 years old with small cell lung cancer.

Notes on this clone: Sequence at one end of the junction differs from germline and may be a read error. J is TRBJ2-1 and V is TRBV19, with 8 bases that match TRBD2. The CDR3 is 15 residues long. Germline V gene sequence: CDR1 LNHDA, CDR2 SQIVND (reference sequence). CDR3 residues: CVSSISGGTYNEQFF. DNA of the CDR3: TGTGTCAGTAGTATATCGGGGGGGACCTACAATGAGCAGTTCTTC.

V is TRBV5-1 and J is TRBJ2-5; 9 bases map to TRBD1. CDR3 length: 15 amino acids. The junction had 5 bases not matched to a gene; V was cut back by 0 bases and J by 5 bases. Germline lookup yields CDR1 SGHRS and CDR2 YFSETQ. The CDR3 coding sequence is TGCGCCAGCAGCTTGGGAGACAGGGGGTGGGAGACCCAGTACTTC. It encodes CASSLGDRGWETQYF.

The rearrangement links TRBV18 to TRBJ1-2; TRBD1 is a possible D gene (5 bases). The germline V gene encodes CDR1 KGHSH and CDR2 LQKENI. CDR3 length equals 15 residues. V was clipped by 2 bases and J by 2 bases, with 12 bases between them. DNA for the CDR3: TGTGCCAGCTCACCAATAGAGACAGCAAACTATGGCTACACCTTC. Encoded protein: CASSPIETANYGYTF. The whole variable domain, remainder taken from reference TRBV18 and TRBJ1-2, is NAGVMQNPRHLVRRRGQEARLRCSPMKGHSHVYWYRQLPEEGLKFMVYLQKENIIDESGMPKERFSAEFPKEGPSILRIQQVVRGDSAAYFCASSPIETANYGYTFGSGTRLTVV.

CDR3 amino acids: CASSLESGYEQYF. As DNA, the CDR3 is TGTGCCAGCAGCTTAGAGTCAGGATACGAGCAGTACTTC. This sequence joins TRBV11-2 and TRBJ2-7; D is uncertain. The germline CDR1 and CDR2 sequences are SGHAT and FQNNGV. This CDR3 comprises 13 residues. V lost 0 bases and J lost 4, with 7 bases in between.

This clone appeared a single time. A read error may explain this, as a much larger clone is one base away. The genes are TRBV9 and TRBJ2-1, with D perhaps matching TRBD1 or TRBD2 (5 bases each). The CDR3 spans 15 residues. Germline V CDR1 and CDR2: SGDLS, YYNGEE. The CDR3 nucleotides read TGTGTCAGCAGCCCACTGGGGCTTGAGGGCAATGAGCAGTTCTTC. It translates to CVSSPLGLEGNEQFF.